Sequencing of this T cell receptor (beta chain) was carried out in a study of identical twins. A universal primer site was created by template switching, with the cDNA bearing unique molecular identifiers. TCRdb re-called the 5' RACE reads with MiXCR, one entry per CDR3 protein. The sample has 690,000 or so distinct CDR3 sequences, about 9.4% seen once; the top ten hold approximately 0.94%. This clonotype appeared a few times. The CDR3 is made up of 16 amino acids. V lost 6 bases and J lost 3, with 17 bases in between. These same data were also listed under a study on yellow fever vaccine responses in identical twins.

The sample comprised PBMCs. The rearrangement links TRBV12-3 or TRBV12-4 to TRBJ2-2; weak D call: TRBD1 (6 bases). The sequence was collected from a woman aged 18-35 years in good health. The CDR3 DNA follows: TGTGCCAGCAGGTCCCGTGAGGGGGATGACACCGGGGAGCTGTTTTTT. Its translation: CASRSREGDDTGELFF.